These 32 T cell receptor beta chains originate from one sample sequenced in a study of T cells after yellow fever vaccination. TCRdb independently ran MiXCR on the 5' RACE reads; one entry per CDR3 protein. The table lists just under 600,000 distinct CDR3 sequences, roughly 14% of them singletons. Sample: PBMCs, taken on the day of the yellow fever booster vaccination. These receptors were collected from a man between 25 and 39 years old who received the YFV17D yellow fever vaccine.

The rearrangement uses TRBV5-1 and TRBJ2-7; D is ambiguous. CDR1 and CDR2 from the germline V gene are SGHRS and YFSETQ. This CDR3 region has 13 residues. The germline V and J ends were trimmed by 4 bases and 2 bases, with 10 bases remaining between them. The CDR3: CASSVGNAYEQYF. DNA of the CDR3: TGCGCCAGCAGCGTAGGCAACGCCTACGAGCAGTACTTC.

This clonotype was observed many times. As DNA, the CDR3 is TGTGCCAGCAGCTTAGATTCAGCGACAGATACGCAGTATTTT. The encoded protein is CASSLDSATDTQYF. The chain links TRBV7-2 to TRBJ2-3; no clear D gene. The CDR3 extends over 14 amino acids. Trimming cost V 1 base and J 3 bases, with 8 bases left between them. The germline V gene has CDR1 SGHTA and CDR2 FQGNSA. Using reference TRBV7-2 and TRBJ2-3 for the parts outside the CDR3, the full variable domain is GAGVSQSPSNKVTEKGKDVELRCDPISGHTALYWYRQSLGQGLEFLIYFQGNSAPDKSGLPSDRFSAERTGGSVSTLTIQRTQQEDSAVYLCASSLDSATDTQYFGPGTRLTVL.

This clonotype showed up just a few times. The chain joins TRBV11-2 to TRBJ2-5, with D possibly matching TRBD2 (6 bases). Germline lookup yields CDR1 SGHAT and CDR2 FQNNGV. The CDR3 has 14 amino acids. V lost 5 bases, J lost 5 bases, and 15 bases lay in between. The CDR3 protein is CASSPGLRGETQYF. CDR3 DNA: TGTGCCAGCAGCCCGGGACTCCGCGGGGAGACCCAGTACTTC.

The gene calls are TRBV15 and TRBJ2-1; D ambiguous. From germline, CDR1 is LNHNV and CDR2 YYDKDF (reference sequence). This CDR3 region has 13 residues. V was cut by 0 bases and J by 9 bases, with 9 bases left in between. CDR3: CATSRDNSFEQFF. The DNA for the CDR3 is TGTGCCACCAGCAGAGACAATTCCTTTGAGCAGTTCTTC.

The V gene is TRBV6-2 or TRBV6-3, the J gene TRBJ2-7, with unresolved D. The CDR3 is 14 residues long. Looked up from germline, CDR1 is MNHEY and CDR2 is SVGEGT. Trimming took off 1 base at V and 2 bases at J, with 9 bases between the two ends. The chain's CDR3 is CASSYYGVTYEQYF. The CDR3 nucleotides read TGTGCCAGCAGTTACTATGGAGTAACCTACGAGCAGTACTTC.

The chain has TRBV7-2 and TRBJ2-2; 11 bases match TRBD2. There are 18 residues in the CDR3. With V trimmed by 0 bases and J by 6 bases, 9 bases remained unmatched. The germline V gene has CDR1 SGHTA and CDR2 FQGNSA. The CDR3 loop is CASSLAPSGRPRPGELFF. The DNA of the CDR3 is TGTGCCAGCAGCTTAGCCCCTAGCGGGAGGCCCAGGCCCGGGGAGCTGTTTTTT.

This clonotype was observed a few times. CDR3 nucleotide sequence: TGTGCCAGCAGCTTTCTAATCGGGCTCGGTCAGAGCACTGAAGCTTTCTTT. Amino acids: CASSFLIGLGQSTEAFF. The genes are TRBV11-2 and TRBJ1-1; D unresolved. Trimming took 3 bases from V and 4 from J, leaving 21 bases between them. Germline V lookup: CDR1 SGHAT, CDR2 FQNNGV. The CDR3 length is 17 residues. The whole variable domain, filled in from reference TRBV11-2 and TRBJ1-1, reads EAGVAQSPRYKIIEKRQSVAFWCNPISGHATLYWYQQILGQGPKLLIQFQNNGVVDDSQLPKDRFSAERLKGVDSTLKIQPAKLEDSAVYLCASSFLIGLGQSTEAFFGQGTRLTVV.

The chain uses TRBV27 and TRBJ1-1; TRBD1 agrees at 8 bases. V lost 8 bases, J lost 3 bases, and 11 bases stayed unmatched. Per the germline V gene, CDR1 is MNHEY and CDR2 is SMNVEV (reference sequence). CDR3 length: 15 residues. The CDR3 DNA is TGTGCCAGCCGCAGGACAGGGCTATCGGACACTGAAGCTTTCTTT. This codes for CASRRTGLSDTEAFF.

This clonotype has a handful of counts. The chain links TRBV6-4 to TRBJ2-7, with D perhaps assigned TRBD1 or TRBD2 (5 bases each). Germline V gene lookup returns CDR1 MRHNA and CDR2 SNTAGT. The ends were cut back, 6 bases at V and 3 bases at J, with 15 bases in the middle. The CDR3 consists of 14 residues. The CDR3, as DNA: TGTGCCAGCAGCCTAAACCGGGGCAACTACGAGCAGTACTTC. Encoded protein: CASSLNRGNYEQYF.

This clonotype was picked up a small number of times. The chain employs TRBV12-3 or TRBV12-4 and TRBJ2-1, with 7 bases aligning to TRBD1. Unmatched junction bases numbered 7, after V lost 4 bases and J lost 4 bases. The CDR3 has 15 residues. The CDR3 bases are TGTGCCAGCAGTTCCGAGACAGGGCGTTACAATGAGCAGTTCTTC. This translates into CASSSETGRYNEQFF.

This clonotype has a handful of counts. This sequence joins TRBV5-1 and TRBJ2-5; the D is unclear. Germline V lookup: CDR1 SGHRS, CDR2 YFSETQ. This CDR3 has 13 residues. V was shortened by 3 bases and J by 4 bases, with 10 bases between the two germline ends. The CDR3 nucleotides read TGCGCCAGCAGCTCGTCGGGCCCAGAGACCCAGTACTTC. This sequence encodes CASSSSGPETQYF. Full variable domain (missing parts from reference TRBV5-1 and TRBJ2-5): KAGVTQTPRYLIKTRGQQVTLSCSPISGHRSVSWYQQTPGQGLQFLFEYFSETQRNKGNFPGRFSGRQFSNSRSEMNVSTLELGDSALYLCASSSSGPETQYFGPGTRLLVL.

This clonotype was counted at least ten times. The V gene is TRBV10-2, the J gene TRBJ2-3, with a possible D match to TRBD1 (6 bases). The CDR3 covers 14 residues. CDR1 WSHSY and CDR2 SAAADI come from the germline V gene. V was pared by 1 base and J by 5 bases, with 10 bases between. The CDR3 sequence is CASSELSGVDTQYF. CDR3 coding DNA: TGCGCCAGCAGTGAGTTGTCAGGGGTAGATACGCAGTATTTT.

CDR3 in DNA: TGTGCCAGCAGCGTAAACGGAGCCTACGAGCAGTACTTC. Amino acid sequence: CASSVNGAYEQYF. This chain uses TRBV9 with TRBJ2-7; no firm D call. The CDR3 is 13 amino acids. Trimming took off 1 base at V and 2 bases at J, with 7 bases between the two ends. Germline values: CDR1 SGDLS, CDR2 YYNGEE.

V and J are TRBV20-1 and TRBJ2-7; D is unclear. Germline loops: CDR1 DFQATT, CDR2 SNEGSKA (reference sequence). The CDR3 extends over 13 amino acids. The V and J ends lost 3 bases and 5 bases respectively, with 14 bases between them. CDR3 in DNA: TGCAGTGCTAGTCGCAGCCCCTACGACGAGCAGTACTTC. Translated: CSASRSPYDEQYF.

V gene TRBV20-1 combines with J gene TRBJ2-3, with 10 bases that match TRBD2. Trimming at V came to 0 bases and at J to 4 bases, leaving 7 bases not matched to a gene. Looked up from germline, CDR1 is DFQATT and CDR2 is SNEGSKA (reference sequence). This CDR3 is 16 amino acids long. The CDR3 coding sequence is TGCAGTGCTAGAGATCCCAGCGGGAGGGGCCCAGATACGCAGTATTTT. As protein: CSARDPSGRGPDTQYF.

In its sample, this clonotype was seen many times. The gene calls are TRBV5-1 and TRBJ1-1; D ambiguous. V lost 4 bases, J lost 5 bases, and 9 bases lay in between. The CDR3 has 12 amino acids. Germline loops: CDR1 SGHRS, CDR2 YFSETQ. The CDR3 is CASSEGLTEAFF. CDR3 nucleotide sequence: TGCGCCAGCAGCGAGGGTTTAACTGAAGCTTTCTTT.

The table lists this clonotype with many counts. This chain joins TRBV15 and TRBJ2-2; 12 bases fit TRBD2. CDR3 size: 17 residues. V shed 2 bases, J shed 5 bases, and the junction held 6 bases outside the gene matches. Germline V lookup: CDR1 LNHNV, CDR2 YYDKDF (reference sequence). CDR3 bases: TGTGCCACCAGCAGACTAGCGGGAGGGCCAGGTACCGGGGAGCTGTTTTTT. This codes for CATSRLAGGPGTGELFF.

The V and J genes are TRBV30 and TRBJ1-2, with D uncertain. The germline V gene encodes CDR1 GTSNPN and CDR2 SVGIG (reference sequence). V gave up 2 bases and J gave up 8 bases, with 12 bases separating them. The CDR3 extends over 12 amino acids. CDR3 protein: CAWSMQTGGYTF. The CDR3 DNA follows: TGTGCCTGGAGTATGCAGACGGGAGGCTACACCTTC.

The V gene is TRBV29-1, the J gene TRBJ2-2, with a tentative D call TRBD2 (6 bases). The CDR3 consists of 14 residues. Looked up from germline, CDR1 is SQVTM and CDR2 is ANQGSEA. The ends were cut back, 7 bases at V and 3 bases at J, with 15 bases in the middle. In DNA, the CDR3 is TGCAGCGCTATTGGCGGGGTGCACACCGGGGAGCTGTTTTTT. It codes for CSAIGGVHTGELFF.

The CDR3 sequence is CSVATALEAFF. CDR3 in DNA: TGCAGCGTTGCTACGGCGCTTGAAGCTTTCTTT. The chain carries TRBV29-1 and TRBJ1-1; D not resolved. The germline V gene encodes CDR1 SQVTM and CDR2 ANQGSEA. V lost 4 bases and J 7 bases, leaving 10 bases between the germline ends. The CDR3 length is 11 residues.

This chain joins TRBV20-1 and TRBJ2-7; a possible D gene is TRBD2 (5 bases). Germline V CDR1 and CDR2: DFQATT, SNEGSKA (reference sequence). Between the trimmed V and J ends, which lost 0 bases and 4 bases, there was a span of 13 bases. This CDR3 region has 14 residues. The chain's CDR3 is CSARDPEANYEQYF. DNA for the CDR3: TGCAGTGCTAGAGATCCGGAGGCAAATTACGAGCAGTACTTC.

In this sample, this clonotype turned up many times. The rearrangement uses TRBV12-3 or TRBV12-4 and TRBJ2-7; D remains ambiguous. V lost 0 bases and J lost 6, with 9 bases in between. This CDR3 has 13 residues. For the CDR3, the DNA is TGTGCCAGCAGTTTAGCGCTGGTTGGCGAGCAGTACTTC. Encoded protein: CASSLALVGEQYF.

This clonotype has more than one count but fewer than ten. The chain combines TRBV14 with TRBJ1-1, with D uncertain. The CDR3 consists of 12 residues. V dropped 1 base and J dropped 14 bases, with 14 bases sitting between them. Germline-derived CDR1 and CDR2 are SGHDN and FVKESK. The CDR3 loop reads CASSQAGVLRFF. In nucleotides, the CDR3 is TGTGCCAGCAGCCAAGCCGGTGTGTTACGCTTCTTT. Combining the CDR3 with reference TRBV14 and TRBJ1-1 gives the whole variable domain EAGVTQFPSHSVIEKGQTVTLRCDPISGHDNLYWYRRVMGKEIKFLLHFVKESKQDESGMPNNRFLAERTGGTYSTLKVQPAELEDSGVYFCASSQAGVLRFFGQGTRLTVV.

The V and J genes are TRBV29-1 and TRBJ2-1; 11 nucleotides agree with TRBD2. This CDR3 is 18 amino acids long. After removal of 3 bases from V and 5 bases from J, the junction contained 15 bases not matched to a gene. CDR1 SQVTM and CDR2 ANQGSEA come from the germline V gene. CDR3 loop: CSVDSASGRPGLNNEQFF. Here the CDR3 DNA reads TGCAGCGTTGATTCTGCTAGCGGGAGGCCCGGGCTGAACAATGAGCAGTTCTTC.

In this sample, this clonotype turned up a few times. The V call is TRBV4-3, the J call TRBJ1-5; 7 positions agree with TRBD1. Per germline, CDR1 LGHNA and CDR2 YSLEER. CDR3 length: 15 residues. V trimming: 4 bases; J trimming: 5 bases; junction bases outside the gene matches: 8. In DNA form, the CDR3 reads TGCGCCAGCAGCCTAATGACAGGGCTTGATCAGCCCCAGCATTTT. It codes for CASSLMTGLDQPQHF.

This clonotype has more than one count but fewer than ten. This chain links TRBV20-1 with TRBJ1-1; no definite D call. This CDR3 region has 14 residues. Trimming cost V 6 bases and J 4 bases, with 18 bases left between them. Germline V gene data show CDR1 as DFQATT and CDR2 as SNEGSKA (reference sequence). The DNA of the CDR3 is TGCAGTGCCCCAGAGGGTAATAGAGGCACTGAAGCTTTCTTT. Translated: CSAPEGNRGTEAFF.

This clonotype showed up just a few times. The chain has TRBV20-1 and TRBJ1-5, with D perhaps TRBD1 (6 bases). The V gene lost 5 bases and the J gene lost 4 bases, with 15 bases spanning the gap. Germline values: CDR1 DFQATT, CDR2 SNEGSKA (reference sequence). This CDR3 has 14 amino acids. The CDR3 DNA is TGCAGTGCTCCTCGAGGACAGCCTAATCAGCCCCAGCATTTT. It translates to CSAPRGQPNQPQHF.

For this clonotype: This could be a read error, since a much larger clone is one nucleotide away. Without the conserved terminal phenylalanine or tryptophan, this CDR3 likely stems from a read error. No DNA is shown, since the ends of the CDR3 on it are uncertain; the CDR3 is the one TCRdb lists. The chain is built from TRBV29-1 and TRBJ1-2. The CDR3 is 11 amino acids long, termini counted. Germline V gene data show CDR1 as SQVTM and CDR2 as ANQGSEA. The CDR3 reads CSVAEPAYGDL.

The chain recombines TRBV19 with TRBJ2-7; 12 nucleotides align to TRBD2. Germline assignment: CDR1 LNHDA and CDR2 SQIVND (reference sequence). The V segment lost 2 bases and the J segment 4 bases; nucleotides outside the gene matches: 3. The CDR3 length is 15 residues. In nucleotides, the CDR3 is TGTGCCAGTAGTATACGACTAGCGGGAGCTTACGAGCAGTACTTC. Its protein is CASSIRLAGAYEQYF.

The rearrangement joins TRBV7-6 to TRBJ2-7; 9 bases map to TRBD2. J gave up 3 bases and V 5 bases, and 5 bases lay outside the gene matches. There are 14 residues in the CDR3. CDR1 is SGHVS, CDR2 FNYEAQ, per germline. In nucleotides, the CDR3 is TGTGCCAGCAGCCGAACGACTAGCGGCTACGAGCAGTACTTC. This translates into CASSRTTSGYEQYF.

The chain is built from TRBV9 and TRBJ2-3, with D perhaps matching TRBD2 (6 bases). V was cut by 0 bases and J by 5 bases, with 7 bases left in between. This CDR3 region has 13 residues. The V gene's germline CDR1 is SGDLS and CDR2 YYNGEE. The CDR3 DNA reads TGTGCCAGCAGCGTAGGACTAGGAGATACGCAGTATTTT. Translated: CASSVGLGDTQYF.

This CDR3 is CASSLSRGLGLYEQYF. CDR3 sequence (DNA): TGTGCCAGCAGTTTATCCAGGGGGCTTGGGTTGTACGAGCAGTACTTC. The chain is built from TRBV27 and TRBJ2-7; 8 positions match TRBD1. This CDR3 is 16 amino acids long. V trimming: 0 bases; J trimming: 4 bases; junction bases outside the gene matches: 8. Per the germline V gene, CDR1 is MNHEY and CDR2 is SMNVEV (reference sequence).